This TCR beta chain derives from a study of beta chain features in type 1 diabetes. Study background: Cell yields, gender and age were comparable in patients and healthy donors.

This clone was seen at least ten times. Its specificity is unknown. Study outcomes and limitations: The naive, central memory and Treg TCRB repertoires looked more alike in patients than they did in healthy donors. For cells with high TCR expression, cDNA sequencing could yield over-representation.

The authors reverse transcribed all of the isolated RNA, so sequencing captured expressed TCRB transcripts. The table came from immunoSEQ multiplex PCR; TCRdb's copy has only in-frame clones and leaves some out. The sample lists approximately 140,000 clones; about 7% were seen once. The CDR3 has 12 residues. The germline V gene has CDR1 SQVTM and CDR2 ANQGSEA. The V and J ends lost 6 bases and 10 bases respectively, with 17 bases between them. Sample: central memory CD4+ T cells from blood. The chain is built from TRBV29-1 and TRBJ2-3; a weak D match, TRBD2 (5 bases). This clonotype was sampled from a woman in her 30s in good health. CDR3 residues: CSVALDPDSQYF. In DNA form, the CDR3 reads TGCAGCGTCGCACTAGACCCCGACTCGCAGTATTTT.